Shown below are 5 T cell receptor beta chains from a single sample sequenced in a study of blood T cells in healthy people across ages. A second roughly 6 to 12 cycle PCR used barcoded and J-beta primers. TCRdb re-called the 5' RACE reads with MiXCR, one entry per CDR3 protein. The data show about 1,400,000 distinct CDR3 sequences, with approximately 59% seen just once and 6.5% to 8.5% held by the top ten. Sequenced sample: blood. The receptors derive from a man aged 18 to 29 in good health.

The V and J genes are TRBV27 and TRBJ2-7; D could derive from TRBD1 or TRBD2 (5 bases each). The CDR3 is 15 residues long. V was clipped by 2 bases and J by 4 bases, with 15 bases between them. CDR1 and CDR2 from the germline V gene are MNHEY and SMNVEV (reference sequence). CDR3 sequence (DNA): TGTGCCAGCAGTTTACTCCGGGACGGTTCGTACGAGCAGTACTTC. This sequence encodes CASSLLRDGSYEQYF.

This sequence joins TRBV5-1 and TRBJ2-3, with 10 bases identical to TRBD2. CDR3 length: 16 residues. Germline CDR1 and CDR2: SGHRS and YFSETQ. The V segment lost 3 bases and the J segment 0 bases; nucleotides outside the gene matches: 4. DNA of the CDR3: TGCGCCAGCAGCTCGCAAGCGGGAGGGAGCACAGATACGCAGTATTTT. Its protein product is CASSSQAGGSTDTQYF.

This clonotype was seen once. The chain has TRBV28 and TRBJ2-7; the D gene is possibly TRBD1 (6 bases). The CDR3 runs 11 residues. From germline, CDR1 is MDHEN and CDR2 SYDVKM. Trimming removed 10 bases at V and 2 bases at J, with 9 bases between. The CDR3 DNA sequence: TGTGCCATTGGACAGACCTACGAGCAGTACTTC. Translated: CAIGQTYEQYF.

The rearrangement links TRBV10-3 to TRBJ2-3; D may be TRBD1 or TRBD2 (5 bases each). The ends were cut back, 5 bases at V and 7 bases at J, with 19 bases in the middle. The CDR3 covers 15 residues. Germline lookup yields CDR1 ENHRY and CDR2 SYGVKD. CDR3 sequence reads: CAISPGAETLYTQYF. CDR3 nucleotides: TGTGCCATCAGTCCCGGGGCAGAAACTCTCTATACGCAGTATTTT.

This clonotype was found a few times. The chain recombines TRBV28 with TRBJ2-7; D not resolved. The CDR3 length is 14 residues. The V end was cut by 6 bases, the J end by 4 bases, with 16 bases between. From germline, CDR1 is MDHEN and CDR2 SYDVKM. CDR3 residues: CASSRRASMYEQYF. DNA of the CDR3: TGTGCCAGCAGCCGCCGGGCTAGTATGTACGAGCAGTACTTC.